The rows below give T cell receptor beta chains drawn from one sample of a study of blood T cell repertoires in COVID-19. Repertoires were generated with immunoSEQ multiplex PCR, while TCRdb's copy carries only in-frame clones and drops some. The profile shows 100,000 to 110,000 clones, around 90% of them singletons. The material sequenced was peripheral blood. These receptors all come from a human donor in a cohort sampled during active COVID-19. CDR3s include the opening cysteine and the closing phenylalanine or tryptophan. The order of the fields is D gene, CDR3 length, clone size, J gene, V gene, CDR3 protein, CDR3 DNA. A D gene is named only where the DNA matches it firmly. Clone size, where shown, is once, few, many, or a class for clones that have expanded.

D: TRBD1; length: 15; size: -; J: TRBJ2-7; V: TRBV15; CDR3: CATSRDLRGGHEQYF; DNA: TGTGCCACCAGCAGAGATTTAAGAGGGGGCCACGAGCAGTACTTC
D: -; length: 14; size: -; J: TRBJ2-5; V: TRBV6-9; CDR3: CASSYLDSRETQYF; DNA: TGTGCCAGCAGTTATTTAGACAGTCGGGAGACCCAGTACTTC
D: -; length: 16; size: -; J: TRBJ1-6; V: TRBV6-5; CDR3: CASSYSGQSDNSPLHF; DNA: TGTGCCAGCAGTTACTCAGGACAGAGTGATAATTCACCCCTCCACTTT
D: -; length: 16; size: -; J: TRBJ2-2; V: TRBV7-2; CDR3: CASSLNSPQITGELFF; DNA: TGTGCCAGCAGCTTGAATAGCCCCCAAATCACCGGGGAGCTGTTTTTT
D: -; length: 16; size: -; J: TRBJ2-2; V: TRBV27; CDR3: CASRDSWAARTGELFF; DNA: TGTGCCAGCAGGGATTCGTGGGCTGCTCGGACCGGGGAGCTGTTTTTT
D: TRBD1; length: 17; size: -; J: TRBJ2-2; V: TRBV13; CDR3: CASSTSPRDREGGELFF; DNA: TGTGCCAGCAGCACCTCCCCTCGGGACAGGGAAGGCGGGGAGCTGTTTTTT
D: -; length: 16; size: -; J: TRBJ2-4; V: TRBV21-1; CDR3: CASSIARGLAKNIQYF; DNA: TGTGCCAGCAGCATCGCCCGGGGATTAGCCAAAAACATTCAGTACTTC
D: -; length: 15; size: -; J: TRBJ1-3; V: TRBV4-1; CDR3: CASSRDGQPGNTIYF; DNA: TGCGCCAGCAGCCGGGATGGACAGCCTGGAAACACCATATATTTT
D: TRBD2; length: 15; size: -; J: TRBJ2-1; V: TRBV6-6; CDR3: CASRSPLAGHNEQFF; DNA: TGTGCCAGCAGATCCCCTCTAGCGGGCCATAATGAGCAGTTCTTC
D: -; length: 14; size: -; J: TRBJ2-2; V: TRBV19; CDR3: CASSTQGRGGELFF; DNA: TGTGCCAGTAGTACCCAGGGTAGAGGCGGGGAGCTGTTTTTT
D: TRBD1; length: 18; size: -; J: TRBJ2-5; V: TRBV28; CDR3: CASSLRGQGARGQETQYF; DNA: TGTGCCAGCAGTTTAAGGGGACAGGGGGCGAGGGGCCAAGAGACCCAGTACTTC
D: TRBD1; length: 14; size: -; J: TRBJ2-2; V: TRBV11-2; CDR3: CASSKTGSAGELFF; DNA: TGTGCCAGCAGCAAGACAGGGAGCGCCGGGGAGCTGTTTTTT
D: TRBD1; length: 15; size: -; J: TRBJ2-6; V: TRBV27; CDR3: CASSLTGPGANVLTF; DNA: TGTGCCAGCAGTTTGACAGGGCCTGGGGCCAACGTCCTGACTTTC
D: TRBD1; length: 19; size: once; J: TRBJ1-4; V: TRBV18; CDR3: CASSATGTGRLATNEKLFF; DNA: TGTGCCAGCTCCGCAACCGGGACAGGGAGACTTGCAACTAATGAAAAACTGTTTTTT
D: -; length: 13; size: -; J: TRBJ2-5; V: TRBV27; CDR3: CASSGGGGETQYF; DNA: TGTGCCAGCAGTGGGGGGGGCGGGGAGACCCAGTACTTC
D: -; length: 15; size: -; J: TRBJ2-4; V: TRBV6-2/TRBV6-3; CDR3: CASSYPTGSANIQYF; DNA: TGTGCCAGCAGTTACCCCACAGGGTCGGCAAACATTCAGTACTTC
D: TRBD1; length: 18; size: -; J: TRBJ2-6; V: TRBV2; CDR3: CASRFTGGQISGANVLTF; DNA: TGTGCCAGCAGATTCACAGGGGGCCAAATCTCTGGGGCCAACGTCCTGACTTTC
D: TRBD1; length: 17; size: once; J: TRBJ2-2; V: TRBV6-1; CDR3: CASSDKPGGASTGELFF; DNA: TGTGCCAGCAGTGACAAGCCAGGGGGCGCGAGCACCGGGGAGCTGTTTTTT
D: TRBD2; length: 16; size: -; J: TRBJ2-5; V: TRBV6-2/TRBV6-3; CDR3: CASSYISLAVQETQYF; DNA: TGTGCCAGCAGTTACATATCACTAGCGGTTCAAGAGACCCAGTACTTC
D: -; length: 12; size: -; J: TRBJ2-7; V: TRBV7-2; CDR3: CASSFTRFEQYF; DNA: TGTGCCAGCAGCTTTACCAGGTTCGAGCAGTACTTC
D: -; length: 16; size: -; J: TRBJ1-4; V: TRBV14; CDR3: CASSQEAAGWGEKLFF; DNA: TGTGCCAGCAGCCAAGAAGCCGCGGGGTGGGGTGAAAAACTGTTTTTT
D: -; length: 14; size: -; J: TRBJ1-2; V: TRBV5-4; CDR3: CASTRAGENYGYTF; DNA: TGTGCCAGCACTAGGGCAGGGGAGAACTATGGCTACACCTTC
D: TRBD1; length: 14; size: once; J: TRBJ1-2; V: TRBV5-6; CDR3: CASSLGDSLYGYTF; DNA: TGTGCCAGCAGCTTGGGGGACAGCCTCTATGGCTACACCTTC
D: TRBD2; length: 21; size: few; J: TRBJ2-2; V: TRBV3-1/TRBV3-2; CDR3: CASSQDIIAGECIFDTGELFF; DNA: TGTGCCAGCAGCCAAGATATTATAGCGGGAGAATGTATTTTCGACACCGGGGAGCTGTTTTTT
D: -; length: 11; size: once; J: TRBJ2-3; V: TRBV11-2; CDR3: CASSHLETQYF; DNA: TGTGCCAGCAGCCATCTCGAGACGCAGTATTTT
D: TRBD2; length: 20; size: -; J: TRBJ2-5; V: TRBV7-8; CDR3: CASSLPRTSGRDEYQETQYF; DNA: TGTGCCAGCAGCTTACCGAGGACTAGCGGGAGGGACGAGTACCAAGAGACCCAGTACTTC
D: TRBD1; length: 16; size: -; J: TRBJ2-1; V: TRBV18; CDR3: CASSPATGGTFREQFF; DNA: TGTGCCAGCTCACCTGCGACAGGGGGTACCTTTCGTGAGCAGTTCTTC
D: TRBD2; length: 18; size: -; J: TRBJ2-1; V: TRBV2; CDR3: CASNPGLAGAYSIGEQFF; DNA: TGTGCCAGCAACCCGGGACTAGCGGGAGCGTACTCAATTGGTGAGCAGTTCTTC
D: TRBD2; length: 14; size: -; J: TRBJ2-7; V: TRBV29-1; CDR3: CSVRSGAVSYEQYF; DNA: TGCAGCGTAAGAAGCGGGGCGGTTAGCTACGAGCAGTACTTC
D: TRBD2; length: 17; size: once; J: TRBJ2-5; V: TRBV9; CDR3: CASSGLTRTSGQETQYF; DNA: TGTGCCAGCAGCGGCCTAACGAGGACTAGCGGGCAAGAGACCCAGTACTTC
D: -; length: 15; size: -; J: TRBJ2-4; V: TRBV7-2; CDR3: CASSPLGGAKNIQYF; DNA: TGTGCCAGCAGCCCCCTGGGGGGAGCCAAAAACATTCAGTACTTC
D: TRBD1; length: 15; size: -; J: TRBJ2-7; V: TRBV5-1; CDR3: CASSPMTGWDGEQYF; DNA: TGCGCCAGCAGCCCCATGACAGGGTGGGACGGCGAGCAGTACTTC
D: TRBD2; length: 14; size: -; J: TRBJ2-1; V: TRBV10-3; CDR3: CAISEQREYGEQFF; DNA: TGTGCCATCAGTGAGCAGCGGGAGTATGGCGAGCAGTTCTTC
D: TRBD2; length: 15; size: -; J: TRBJ2-5; V: TRBV5-6; CDR3: CASSLASGSLETQYF; DNA: TGTGCCAGCAGCTTAGCTAGCGGGAGTTTGGAGACCCAGTACTTC
D: -; length: 13; size: -; J: TRBJ1-6; V: TRBV20-1; CDR3: CSASTGLNSPLHF; DNA: TGCAGTGCTAGTACAGGGCTGAATTCACCCCTCCACTTT
D: TRBD1; length: 13; size: -; J: TRBJ2-7; V: TRBV29-1; CDR3: CSVTKTGSYEQYF; DNA: TGCAGCGTGACCAAGACAGGGAGCTACGAGCAGTACTTC